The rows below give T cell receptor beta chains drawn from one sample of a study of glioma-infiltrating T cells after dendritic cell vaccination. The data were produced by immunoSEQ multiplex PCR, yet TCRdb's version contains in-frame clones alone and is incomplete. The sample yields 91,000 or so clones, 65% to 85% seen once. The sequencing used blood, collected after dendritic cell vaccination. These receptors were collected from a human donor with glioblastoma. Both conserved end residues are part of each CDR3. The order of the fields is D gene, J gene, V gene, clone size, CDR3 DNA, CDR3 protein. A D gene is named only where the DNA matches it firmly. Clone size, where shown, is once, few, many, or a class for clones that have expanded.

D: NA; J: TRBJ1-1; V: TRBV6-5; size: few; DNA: TGTGCCAGCAAGAAGTCAGGGGCAACCTTTGAAGCTTTCTTT; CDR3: CASKKSGATFEAFF
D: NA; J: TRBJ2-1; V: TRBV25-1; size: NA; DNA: TGTGCCAGCCGGTCCTACAATGAGCAGTTCTTC; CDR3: CASRSYNEQFF
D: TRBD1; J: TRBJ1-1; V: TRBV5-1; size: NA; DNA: TGCGCCAGCAGGAGAGAGACAGGGACGGACACTGAAGCTTTCTTT; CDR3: CASRRETGTDTEAFF
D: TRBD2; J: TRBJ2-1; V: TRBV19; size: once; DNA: TGTGCCAGTACTACCGGACTAGCGGGATCGACATCCTACAATGAGCAGTTCTTC; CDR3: CASTTGLAGSTSYNEQFF
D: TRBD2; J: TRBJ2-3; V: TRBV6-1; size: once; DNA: TGTGCCAGCCGACGGGGGGACGGACGCACAGATACGCAGTATTTT; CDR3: CASRRGDGRTDTQYF
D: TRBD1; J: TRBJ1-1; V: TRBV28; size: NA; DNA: TGTGCCAGCAGCGGACAGGGCCGAGCTTTCTTT; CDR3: CASSGQGRAFF
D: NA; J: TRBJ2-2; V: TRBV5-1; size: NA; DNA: TGCGCCAGCAGCTTGGTGGAACAGGGACACACCGGGGAGCTGTTTTTT; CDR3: CASSLVEQGHTGELFF
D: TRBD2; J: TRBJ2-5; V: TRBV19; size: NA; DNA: TGTGCCAGTAGTCCGGGACTAGCGGGAGGGTGGTTTTTGGGAGAGACCCAGTACTTC; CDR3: CASSPGLAGGWFLGETQYF
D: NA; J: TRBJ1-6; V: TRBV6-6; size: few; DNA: TGTGCCAGCAGTAGTTCAGGTTTTCCGGGAGCCCTCCACTTT; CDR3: CASSSSGFPGALHF
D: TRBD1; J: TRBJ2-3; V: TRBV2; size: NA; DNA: TGTGCCAGCAGTAAGGGGGCTTTTGGTCCAGATACGCAGTATTTT; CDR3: CASSKGAFGPDTQYF
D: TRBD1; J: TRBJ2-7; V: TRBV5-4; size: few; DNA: TGTGCCAGCAGCTTACAGGGGCGGTACGAGCAGTACTTC; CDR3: CASSLQGRYEQYF
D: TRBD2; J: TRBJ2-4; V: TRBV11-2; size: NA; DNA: TGTGCCAGCAGCCCGAGGGTGGGACTAGTGAAGAAAAACATTCAGTACTTC; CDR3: CASSPRVGLVKKNIQYF
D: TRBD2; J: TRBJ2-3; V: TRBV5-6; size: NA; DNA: TGTGCCAGCAGCGGTCCGGGACTAGCGGGAGATACGCAGTATTTT; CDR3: CASSGPGLAGDTQYF
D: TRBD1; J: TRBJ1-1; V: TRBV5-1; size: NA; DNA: TGCGCCAGCAGCGCGGGACAGCCAAACACTGAAGCTTTCTTT; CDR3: CASSAGQPNTEAFF
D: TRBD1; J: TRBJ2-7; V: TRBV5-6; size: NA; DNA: TGTGCCAGCAGCTTGGTAGGACAGGGCCCTCGCTACGAGCAGTACTTC; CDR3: CASSLVGQGPRYEQYF
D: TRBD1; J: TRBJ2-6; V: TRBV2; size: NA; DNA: TGTGCCAGCAGCCGCCAAGGACAGGGTCTCGACGTCCTGACTTTC; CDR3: CASSRQGQGLDVLTF
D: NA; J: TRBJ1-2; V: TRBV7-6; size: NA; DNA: TGTGCCAGCAGCTTGCAGGGGAATTCGGGCTACACCTTC; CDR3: CASSLQGNSGYTF
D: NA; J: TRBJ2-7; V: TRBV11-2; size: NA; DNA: TGTGCCAGCAGCCCCACACGGGACTTCAACGAGCAGTACTTC; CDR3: CASSPTRDFNEQYF
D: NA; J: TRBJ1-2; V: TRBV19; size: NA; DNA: TGTGCCAGTAGTATAGTCTCGGGGTTAGGCTATGGCTACACCTTC; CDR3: CASSIVSGLGYGYTF
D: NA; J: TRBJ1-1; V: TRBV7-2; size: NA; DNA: TGTGCCAGCAGCTTAGTGGAGGTGAACACTGAAGCTTTCTTT; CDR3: CASSLVEVNTEAFF
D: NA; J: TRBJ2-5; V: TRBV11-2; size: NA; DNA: TGTGCCAGCAGCGTACAGGGCGTAGAGACCCAGTACTTC; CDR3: CASSVQGVETQYF
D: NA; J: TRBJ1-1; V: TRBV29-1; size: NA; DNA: TGCAGCGTAGCGGTCGGGGGTGAAGCTTTCTTT; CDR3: CSVAVGGEAFF
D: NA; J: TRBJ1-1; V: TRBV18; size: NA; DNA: TGTGCCAGCTCACAGGCGGCAGAGAACACTGAAGCTTTCTTT; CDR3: CASSQAAENTEAFF
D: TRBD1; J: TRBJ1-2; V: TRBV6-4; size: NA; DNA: TGTGCCAGCAGTGGGACAGGCTATGGCTACACCTTC; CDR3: CASSGTGYGYTF
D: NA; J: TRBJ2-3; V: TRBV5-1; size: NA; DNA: TGCGCCAGCAGCCTCGGGTACTGGCGGGAACAATCCTTCACAGATACGCAGTATTTT; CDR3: CASSLGYWREQSFTDTQYF
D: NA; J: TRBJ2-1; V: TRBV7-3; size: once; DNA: TGTGCCAGCAGCTTACGGGCGGGCCTCCCCTACAATGAGCAGTTCTTC; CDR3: CASSLRAGLPYNEQFF
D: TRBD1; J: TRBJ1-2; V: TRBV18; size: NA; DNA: TGTGCCAGCTCACCCCAGGGGGCGAGTGGCTACACCTTC; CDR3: CASSPQGASGYTF
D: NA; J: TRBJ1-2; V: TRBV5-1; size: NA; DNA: TGCGCCAGCAGCCTACAGGGAGATGCTAACTATGGCTACACCTTC; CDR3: CASSLQGDANYGYTF
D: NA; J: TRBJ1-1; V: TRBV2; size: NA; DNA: TGTGCCAGCAGTGAGTTATGGACAGCGAACACTGAAGCTTTCTTT; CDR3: CASSELWTANTEAFF
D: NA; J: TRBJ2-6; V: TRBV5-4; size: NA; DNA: TGTGCCAGCAGCTTGTCGGCGGTCCCTGGGGCCAACGTCCTGACTTTC; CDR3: CASSLSAVPGANVLTF
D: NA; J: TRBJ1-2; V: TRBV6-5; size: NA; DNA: TGTGCCAGCCTGGCATTACGGCAGGGAGGAGGTGGCTACACCTTC; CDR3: CASLALRQGGGGYTF
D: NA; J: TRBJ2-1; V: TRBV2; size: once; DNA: TGTGCCAGCAGGGGACAAGGATTTCCTCACAATGAGCAGTTCTTC; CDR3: CASRGQGFPHNEQFF
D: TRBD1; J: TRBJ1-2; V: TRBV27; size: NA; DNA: TGTGCCAGCAGCCCAGGTTCGACAGGGAAATATAACTATGGCTACACCTTC; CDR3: CASSPGSTGKYNYGYTF
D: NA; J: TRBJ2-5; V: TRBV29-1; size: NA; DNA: TGCAGCGCCGAGCGGTACCAAGAGACCCAGTACTTC; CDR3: CSAERYQETQYF
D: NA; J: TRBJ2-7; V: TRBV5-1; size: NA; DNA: TGCGCCAGCAGCTTGGATACAGAGCAGCAGTACTTC; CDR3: CASSLDTEQQYF
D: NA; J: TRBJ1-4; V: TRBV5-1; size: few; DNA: TGCGCCAGCAGCCGGGGAGTAGGCCCTAATGAAAAACTGTTTTTT; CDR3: CASSRGVGPNEKLFF
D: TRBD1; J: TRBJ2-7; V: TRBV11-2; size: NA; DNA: TGTGCCAGCAGCCTGACGACAGGGAGCTCCTACGAGCAGTACTTC; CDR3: CASSLTTGSSYEQYF
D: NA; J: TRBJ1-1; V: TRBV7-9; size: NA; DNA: TGTGCCAGCAGCCCCGACAAGAACACTGAAGCTTTCTTT; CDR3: CASSPDKNTEAFF
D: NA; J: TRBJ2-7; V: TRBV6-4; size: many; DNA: TGTGCCAGCAGTGACGGGTGGGGAGCCGAGCAGTACTTC; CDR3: CASSDGWGAEQYF
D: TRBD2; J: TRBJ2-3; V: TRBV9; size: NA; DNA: TGTGCCAGCAGCGTGTGGGGGACTAGCGGGAGCACAGATACGCAGTATTTT; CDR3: CASSVWGTSGSTDTQYF
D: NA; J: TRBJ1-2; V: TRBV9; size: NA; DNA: TGTGCCAGCAGCGAGGGGCCCGATCTATATGGCTACACCTTC; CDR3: CASSEGPDLYGYTF
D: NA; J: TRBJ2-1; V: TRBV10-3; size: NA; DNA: TGTGCCATCAGTGCGGTACAGAATTACAATGAGCAGTTCTTC; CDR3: CAISAVQNYNEQFF
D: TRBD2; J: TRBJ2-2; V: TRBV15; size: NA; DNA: TGTGCCACCAGCAGAGATTTGGGGAGGGCCAGTTCCGGGGAGCTGTTTTTT; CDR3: CATSRDLGRASSGELFF
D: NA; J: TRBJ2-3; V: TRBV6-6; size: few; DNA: TGTGCCAGCAGATCCCGGGATACGCAGTATTTT; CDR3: CASRSRDTQYF
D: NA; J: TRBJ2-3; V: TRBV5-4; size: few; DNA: TGTGCCAGCAGCTACCGCGGGACCGGGGATACGCAGTATTTT; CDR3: CASSYRGTGDTQYF
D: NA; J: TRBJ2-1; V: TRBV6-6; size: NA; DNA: TGTGCCAGCAGTTATGGGGCTAAAGGGCCACGTGAGCAGTTCTTC; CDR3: CASSYGAKGPREQFF
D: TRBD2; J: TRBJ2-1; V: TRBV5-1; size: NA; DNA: TGCGCCAGCAGGACGACTAGCGGTAACAATGAGCAGTTCTTC; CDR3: CASRTTSGNNEQFF
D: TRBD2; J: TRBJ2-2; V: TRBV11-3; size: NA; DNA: TGTGCCAGCAGCCGGGGACTAGCGGACACCGGGGAGCTGTTTTTT; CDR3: CASSRGLADTGELFF
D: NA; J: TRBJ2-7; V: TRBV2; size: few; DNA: TGTGCCAGCATCCCGGGAGGGGGCAGCTACGAGCAGTACTTC; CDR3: CASIPGGGSYEQYF
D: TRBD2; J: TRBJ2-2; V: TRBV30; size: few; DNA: TGTGCCTGGAATAGCGGGGGGGCCAGGGTCGGGGAGCTGTTTTTT; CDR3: CAWNSGGARVGELFF
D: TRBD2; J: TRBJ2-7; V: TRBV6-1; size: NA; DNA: TGTGCCAGCAGCGGACTAGCGGGGGGGTCCTACGAGCAGTACTTC; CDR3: CASSGLAGGSYEQYF
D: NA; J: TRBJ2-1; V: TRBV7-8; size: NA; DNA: TGTGCCAGCAGCTTAGTTCCAGGCTACAATGAGCAGTTCTTC; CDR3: CASSLVPGYNEQFF
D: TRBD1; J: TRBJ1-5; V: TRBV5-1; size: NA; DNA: TGCGCCAGCAGACCGGGACAGGGTGACAATCAGCCCCAGCATTTT; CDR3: CASRPGQGDNQPQHF
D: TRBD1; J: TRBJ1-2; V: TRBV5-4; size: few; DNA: TGTGCCAGCAGCTCCGGGTGGACAGGGGGATATGGCTACACCTTC; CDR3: CASSSGWTGGYGYTF
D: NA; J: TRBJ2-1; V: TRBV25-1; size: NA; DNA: TGTGCCAGCAGTGAATCTGGACTATCCGAGCAGTTCTTC; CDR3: CASSESGLSEQFF
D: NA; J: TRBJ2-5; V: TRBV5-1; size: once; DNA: TGCGCCAGCAGTAGCCCCGGGGGAGAGACCCAGTACTTC; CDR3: CASSSPGGETQYF
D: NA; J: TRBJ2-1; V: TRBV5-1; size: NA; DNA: TGCGCCAGCAGCTGGGTAGGGGGGGTCCACAATGAGCAGTTCTTC; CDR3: CASSWVGGVHNEQFF